This TCR beta chain appears in the sequencing data of a study of human T cells and chemical hapten exposure. The CDR3 runs to 14 residues. The V and J ends lost 4 bases and 5 bases, in that order; junction bases with no gene match: 7. The germline CDR1 and CDR2 sequences are KGHDR and SFDVKD. As to time point: patch test 1, 2 weeks after DPC sensitization. Described treatment: therapeutic diphenylcyclopropenone sensitization with weekly scalp DPC. Every patch test was put on after a blood sample was taken. Unique molecular identifiers were attached to individual cDNA molecules during library preparation. One entry per CDR3 protein results from TCRdb running MiXCR on the RACE reads. The sample holds more than 65,000 distinct CDR3 sequences; about 32% are singletons and the top ten take nearly 9%.

Sequencing was performed on whole blood, taken in connection with sensitization to the hapten diphenylcyclopropenone (DPC). This TCR derives from a man aged 35-49 years with alopecia areata. Some clones in this sample may be carry-over from other donors' samples. This chain links TRBV24-1 with TRBJ2-7; TRBD1 aligns across 7 bases. The CDR3 sequence: CATSDPNRGDEQYF. In nucleotides, the CDR3 is TGTGCCACCAGTGACCCTAACAGGGGCGACGAGCAGTACTTC.